This TCR beta chain derives from a study of shared clonotypes between healthy human individuals. Study in general: Sampling drew on donors who were a couple of women and three men aged 18 to 49.

CD45RO negativity and positive selection for CCR7 defined naive CD8 cells, a population that excluded terminally differentiated effector memory CD45RA+ cells. Each donor was a Caucasian adult residing in Nashville, Tennessee. Germline lookup yields CDR1 SGHRS and CDR2 YFSETQ. The CDR3 runs to 14 residues. The V end was cut by 3 bases, the J end by 7 bases, with 16 bases between. It was across several immunoSEQ plates that each subset's genomic DNA was evenly split. TCRdb keeps only in-frame clones here, not all; method: immunoSEQ multiplex PCR. The table has 550,000 to 750,000 clones, 92% seen once. The sequenced material came from naive CD8+ T cells sorted from blood. This receptor was taken from a man aged 30 to 45 in good health. The genes are TRBV5-1 and TRBJ1-1; possible D gene TRBD1, 5 bases. CDR3 bases: TGCGCCAGCAGCTCGAGCGGGGGAGCGAGTGAAGCTTTCTTT. Its translation: CASSSSGGASEAFF.